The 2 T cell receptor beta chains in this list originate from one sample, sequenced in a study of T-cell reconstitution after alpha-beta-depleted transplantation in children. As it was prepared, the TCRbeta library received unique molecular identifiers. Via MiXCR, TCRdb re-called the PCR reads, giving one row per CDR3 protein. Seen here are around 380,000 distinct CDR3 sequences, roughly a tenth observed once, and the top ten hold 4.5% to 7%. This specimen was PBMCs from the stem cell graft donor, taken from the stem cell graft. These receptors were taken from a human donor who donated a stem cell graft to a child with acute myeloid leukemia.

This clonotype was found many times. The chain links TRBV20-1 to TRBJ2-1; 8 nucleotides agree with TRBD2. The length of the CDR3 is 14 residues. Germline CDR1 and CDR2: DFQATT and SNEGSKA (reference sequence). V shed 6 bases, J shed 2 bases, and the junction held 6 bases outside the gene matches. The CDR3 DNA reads TGCAGTGCCCAAGCGGGAGTTACCTACAATGAGCAGTTCTTC. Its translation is CSAQAGVTYNEQFF.

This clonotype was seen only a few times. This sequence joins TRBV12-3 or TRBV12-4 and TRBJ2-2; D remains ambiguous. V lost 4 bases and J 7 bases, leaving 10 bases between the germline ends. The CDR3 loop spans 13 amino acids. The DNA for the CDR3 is TGTGCCAGCAGTTCTCCGGTTGTCGGGGAGCTGTTTTTT. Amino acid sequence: CASSSPVVGELFF.